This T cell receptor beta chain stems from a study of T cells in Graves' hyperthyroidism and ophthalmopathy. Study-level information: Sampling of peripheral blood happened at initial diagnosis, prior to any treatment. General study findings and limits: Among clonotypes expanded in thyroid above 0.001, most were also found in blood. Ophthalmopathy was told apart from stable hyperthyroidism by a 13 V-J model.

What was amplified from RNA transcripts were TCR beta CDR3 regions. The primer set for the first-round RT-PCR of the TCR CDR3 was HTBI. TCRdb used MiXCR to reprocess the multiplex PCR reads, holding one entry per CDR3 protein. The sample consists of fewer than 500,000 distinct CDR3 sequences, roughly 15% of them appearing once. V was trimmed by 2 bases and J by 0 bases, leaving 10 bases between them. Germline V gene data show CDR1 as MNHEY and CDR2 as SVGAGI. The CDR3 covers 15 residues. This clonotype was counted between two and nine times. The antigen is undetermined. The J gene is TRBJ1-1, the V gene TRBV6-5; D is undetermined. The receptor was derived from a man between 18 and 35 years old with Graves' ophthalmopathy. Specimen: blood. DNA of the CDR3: TGTGCCAGCAGTTACGGGGTGCACATGAACACTGAAGCTTTCTTT. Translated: CASSYGVHMNTEAFF.